This TCR beta chain came from a study of radiation and T cells in renal cell carcinoma. Whole-study context: Nephrectomy followed 15 Gy stereotactic body radiation by 4 weeks.

This table comes from immunoSEQ multiplex PCR, and its TCRdb copy is limited to in-frame clones, with some not included. The data contain about 49,000 clones, 80% of them singletons. The V and J ends lost 5 bases and 7 bases respectively, with 12 bases between them. CDR3 size: 13 residues. Germline values: CDR1 LGHNA, CDR2 YSLEER. The time point here: blood 2 weeks post-SBRT. Indicated treatment: 15 Gy SBRT to primary tumor, nephrectomy 4 weeks later. This renal cell carcinoma was of the clear cell type. Source: blood, taken from a patient whose treatment included radiotherapy and nephrectomy. The receptor comes from an older woman with renal cell carcinoma. V gene TRBV4-3 combines with J gene TRBJ2-1, with D tentatively TRBD1 (7 bases). Written as DNA, the CDR3 is TGCGCCAGCAGCGCACAGGGGAGGAATGAGCAGTTCTTC. Translation: CASSAQGRNEQFF.